Listed below are T cell receptor beta chains from one sample, sequenced in a study of pediatric ulcerative colitis. Some clones are missing from TCRdb's copy, which holds only in-frame ones; the method was immunoSEQ multiplex PCR. The table lists around 4,700 clones, about 92% of them singletons. Sequenced input: blood. The receptors were sampled from a boy between 10 and 17 years old who was a control in a study of pediatric ulcerative colitis. CDR3s include the opening cysteine and the closing phenylalanine or tryptophan. The D gene is left open where the match is weak. Clone size is shown for a subset of rows, as once, few, many or a class of expanded clone.

clone_size d_call j_call v_call cdr3_aa cdr3_nt
. . TRBJ1-2 TRBV7-9 CASSLGREDGYTF TGTGCCAGCAGCTTAGGCAGGGAGGATGGCTACACCTTC
. TRBD1 TRBJ1-1 TRBV5-1 CASSFSPGTGIKTEAFF TGCGCCAGCAGCTTCAGTCCCGGGACAGGGATTAAAACTGAAGCTTTCTTT
. . TRBJ2-3 TRBV9 CASSVATVTDTQYF TGTGCCAGCAGCGTAGCTACGGTGACGGATACGCAGTATTTT
. . TRBJ2-5 TRBV19 CASSMWGYQETQYF TGTGCCAGTAGTATGTGGGGGTACCAAGAGACCCAGTACTTC
. . TRBJ2-3 TRBV11-3 CASSPGRTALDTQYF TGTGCCAGCAGCCCTGGGCGGACAGCCTTAGATACGCAGTATTTT
. . TRBJ2-5 TRBV6-1 CASSEVAETQYF TGTGCCAGCAGTGAAGTTGCAGAGACCCAGTACTTC
. . TRBJ2-2 TRBV7-9 CAASQGSNTGELFF TGTGCCGCCTCACAGGGATCCAACACCGGGGAGCTGTTTTTT
. . TRBJ1-1 TRBV5-1 CASRRVEVTEAFF TGCGCCAGCAGGAGGGTTGAGGTCACTGAAGCTTTCTTT
. TRBD1 TRBJ2-1 TRBV19 CASSPDRDVAQFF TGTGCCAGTAGTCCCGACAGGGACGTTGCGCAGTTCTTC
. . TRBJ1-2 TRBV7-9 CASSLAGRGGYGYTF TGTGCCAGCAGCTTAGCGGGCAGGGGAGGCTATGGCTACACCTTC
. . TRBJ2-2 TRBV28 CASSIVAGELFF TGTGCCAGCAGTATCGTAGCCGGGGAGCTGTTTTTT
few . TRBJ1-2 TRBV7-9 CASSLASGGYTF TGTGCCAGCAGCTTAGCGAGTGGTGGCTACACCTTC
. . TRBJ2-4 TRBV4-3 CASSQGRGSANIQYF TGCGCCAGCAGCCAAGGGCGAGGGTCAGCCAACATTCAGTACTTC
. TRBD1 TRBJ2-7 TRBV28 CASSWDSYEQYF TGTGCCAGCAGTTGGGACAGCTACGAGCAGTACTTC
once . TRBJ1-1 TRBV15 CATTRDTLGTEAFF TGTGCCACCACCCGGGACACCCTCGGAACTGAAGCTTTCTTT
. . TRBJ2-7 TRBV18 CASSPGSPGSRLYEQYF TGTGCCAGCTCACCGGGGAGTCCGGGATCAAGACTCTACGAGCAGTACTTC
. . TRBJ2-1 TRBV5-6 CASSDGWGQNNEQFF TGTGCCAGCAGCGACGGTTGGGGCCAGAACAATGAGCAGTTCTTC
few . TRBJ1-1 TRBV2 CASRPSPGGANTEAFF TGTGCCAGCAGGCCCTCTCCGGGGGGGGCGAACACTGAAGCTTTCTTT
. . TRBJ2-7 TRBV5-8 CASSLDVGQEYF TGTGCCAGCAGCTTGGACGTGGGGCAGGAGTACTTC
. . TRBJ1-1 TRBV29-1 CSVDFVPRTEAFF TGCAGCGTTGATTTTGTCCCCCGGACTGAAGCTTTCTTT
. . TRBJ2-1 TRBV4-2 CASSQALDQFF TGTGCCAGCAGCCAGGCCTTAGATCAGTTCTTC
. . TRBJ2-7 TRBV20-1 CSARDLYEQYF TGCAGTGCTCGGGACCTCTACGAGCAGTACTTC
. TRBD1 TRBJ1-5 TRBV27 CASSLSGTGINQPQHF TGTGCCAGCAGTTTATCGGGGACAGGGATCAATCAGCCCCAGCATTTT
. . TRBJ1-2 TRBV30 CAWSVLVGAGGYTF TGTGCCTGGAGTGTACTGGTAGGGGCGGGTGGCTACACCTTC
. . TRBJ2-3 TRBV5-6 CASSLFRTDTDTQYF TGTGCCAGCAGCTTGTTCAGGACTGACACAGATACGCAGTATTTT
. . TRBJ2-1 TRBV11-2 CASSLFVPARRDFYNEQFF TGTGCCAGCAGCTTATTCGTTCCGGCGCGGCGGGATTTCTACAATGAGCAGTTCTTC
. . TRBJ2-3 TRBV7-7 CASSPGTDTQYF TGTGCTAGCAGCCCCGGTACAGATACGCAGTATTTT
. . TRBJ2-7 TRBV2 CASSEAYLPYEQYF TGTGCCAGCAGTGAAGCATATTTACCCTACGAGCAGTACTTC
. . TRBJ1-2 TRBV21-1 CASSKDGGIYGYTF TGTGCCAGCAGCAAAGACGGAGGGATCTATGGCTACACCTTC
. . TRBJ2-7 TRBV19 CASSTELGTNEQYF TGTGCCAGTAGTACTGAGTTAGGGACCAACGAGCAGTACTTC
. TRBD1 TRBJ2-5 TRBV11-2 CASSLEWDRQETQYF TGTGCCAGCAGCTTAGAGTGGGACAGGCAAGAGACCCAGTACTTC
. TRBD1 TRBJ1-5 TRBV7-2 CASSYTGGGNQPQHF TGTGCCAGCAGCTACACAGGGGGTGGCAATCAGCCCCAGCATTTT
. . TRBJ1-1 TRBV25-1 CASSGDAHTEAFF TGTGCCAGCAGTGGTGACGCGCACACTGAAGCTTTCTTT
. . TRBJ1-4 TRBV19 CASSGVEKLFF TGTGCCAGTAGTGGTGTTGAAAAACTGTTTTTT